This note documents a single T cell receptor beta chain sequence. Its antigen is not identified. Sequenced by immunoSEQ multiplex PCR; TCRdb stores in-frame clones only, minus some. The sample contains about 100,000 clones, 90% of which appear only once. V was shortened by 4 bases and J by 1 base, with 8 bases between the two germline ends. The germline CDR1 and CDR2 sequences are KGHSH and LQKENI. The CDR3 spans 13 residues. These data are taken from a study of Tregs in tolerant kidney transplant recipients. The wider study: Related graft donors supplied nonmyeloablative bone marrow transplants, and mixed chimerism was transient. Whole-study findings and limits: In tolerant patients, donor-specific Tregs outgrew total Tregs, suggesting antigen-driven expansion.

The TCR sequence derives from a human donor who received a combined kidney and bone marrow transplant. Sequenced material: CD4+ T cells from blood, taken before the transplant. This chain uses TRBV18 with TRBJ2-7, with TRBD1 as a possible D gene (6 bases). The CDR3 DNA reads TGTGCCAGCTCACGGCAGGGGTCCTACGAGCAGTACTTC. This translates into CASSRQGSYEQYF.